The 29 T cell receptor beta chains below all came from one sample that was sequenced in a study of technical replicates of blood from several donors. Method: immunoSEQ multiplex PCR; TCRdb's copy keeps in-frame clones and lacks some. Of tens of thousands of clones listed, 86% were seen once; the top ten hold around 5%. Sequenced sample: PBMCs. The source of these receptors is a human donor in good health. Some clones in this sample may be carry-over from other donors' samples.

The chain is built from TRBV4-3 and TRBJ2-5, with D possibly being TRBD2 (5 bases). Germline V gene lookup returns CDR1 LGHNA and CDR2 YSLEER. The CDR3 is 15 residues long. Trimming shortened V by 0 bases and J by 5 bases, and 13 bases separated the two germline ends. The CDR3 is CASSQEFGIAETQYF. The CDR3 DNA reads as TGCGCCAGCAGCCAAGAATTCGGGATAGCGGAGACCCAGTACTTC.

CDR3 sequence: CASSQDPAPGRRQPQHF. The CDR3 coding sequence is TGCGCCAGCAGCCAAGACCCGGCGCCAGGGAGGCGGCAGCCCCAGCATTTT. The J gene is TRBJ1-5, the V gene TRBV4-3, with a weak D call TRBD1 (5 bases). The CDR3 runs 17 residues. Trimming shortened V by 0 bases and J by 7 bases, and 19 bases separated the two germline ends. Germline CDR1 reads LGHNA; CDR2 reads YSLEER.

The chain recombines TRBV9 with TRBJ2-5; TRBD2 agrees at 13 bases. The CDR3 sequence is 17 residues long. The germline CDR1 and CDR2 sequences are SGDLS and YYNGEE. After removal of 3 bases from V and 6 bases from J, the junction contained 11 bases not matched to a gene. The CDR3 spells CASSAGPGLAGFQTQYF. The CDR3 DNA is TGTGCCAGCAGCGCCGGACCGGGACTAGCGGGGTTCCAGACCCAGTACTTC.

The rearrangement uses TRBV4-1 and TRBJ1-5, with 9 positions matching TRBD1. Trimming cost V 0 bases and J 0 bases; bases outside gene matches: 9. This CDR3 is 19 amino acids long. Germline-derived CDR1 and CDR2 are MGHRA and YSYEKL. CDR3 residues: CASSQERDRVGYSNQPQHF. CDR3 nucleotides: TGCGCCAGCAGCCAAGAGCGGGACAGGGTGGGATATAGCAATCAGCCCCAGCATTTT.

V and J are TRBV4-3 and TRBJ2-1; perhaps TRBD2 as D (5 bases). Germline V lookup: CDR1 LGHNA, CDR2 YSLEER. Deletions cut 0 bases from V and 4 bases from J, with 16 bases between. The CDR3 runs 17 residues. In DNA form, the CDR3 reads TGCGCCAGCAGCCAAGACCACATGTTCCGGGAATACAATGAGCAGTTCTTC. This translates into CASSQDHMFREYNEQFF.

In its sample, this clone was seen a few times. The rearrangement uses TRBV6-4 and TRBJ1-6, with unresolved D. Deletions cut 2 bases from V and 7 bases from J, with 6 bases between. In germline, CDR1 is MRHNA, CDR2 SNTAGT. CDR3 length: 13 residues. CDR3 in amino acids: CASSDSENSPLHF. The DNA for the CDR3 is TGTGCCAGCAGTGACAGCGAGAATTCACCCCTCCACTTT.

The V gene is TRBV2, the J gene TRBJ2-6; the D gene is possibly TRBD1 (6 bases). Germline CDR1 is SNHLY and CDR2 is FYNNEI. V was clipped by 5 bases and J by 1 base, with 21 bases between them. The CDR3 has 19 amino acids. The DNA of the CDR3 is TGTGCCAGCAGTTTTCATAAAAATCAGGGGCTATCTGGGGCCAACGTCCTGACTTTC. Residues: CASSFHKNQGLSGANVLTF.

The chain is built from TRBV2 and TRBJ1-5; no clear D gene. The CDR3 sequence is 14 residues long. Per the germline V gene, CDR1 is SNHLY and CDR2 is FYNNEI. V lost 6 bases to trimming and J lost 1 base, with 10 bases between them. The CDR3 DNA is TGTGCCAGCAGGCGCCTAAGCAGCAATCAGCCCCAGCATTTT. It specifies CASRRLSSNQPQHF.

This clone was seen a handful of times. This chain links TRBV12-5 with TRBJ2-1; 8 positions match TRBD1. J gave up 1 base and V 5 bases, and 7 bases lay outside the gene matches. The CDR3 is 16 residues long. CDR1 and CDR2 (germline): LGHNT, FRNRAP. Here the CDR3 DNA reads TGTGCTAGTGGTACAGGGGGGACAGTTTCCTACAATGAGCAGTTCTTC. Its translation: CASGTGGTVSYNEQFF.

CDR3 nucleotides: TGTGCCAGCAGCCAGAAGAACACTGAAGCTTTCTTT. It codes for CASSQKNTEAFF. The chain combines TRBV7-6 with TRBJ1-1; no reliable D call. This CDR3 region has 12 residues. CDR1 and CDR2 from the germline V gene are SGHVS and FNYEAQ. The V gene lost 5 bases and the J gene lost 1 base, with 5 bases spanning the gap.

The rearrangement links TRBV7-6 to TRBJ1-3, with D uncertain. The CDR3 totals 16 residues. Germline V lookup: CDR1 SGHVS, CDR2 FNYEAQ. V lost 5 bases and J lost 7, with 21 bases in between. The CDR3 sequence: CASSPAGVLRGNTIYF. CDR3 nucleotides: TGTGCCAGCAGCCCCGCCGGGGTCCTGAGAGGGAACACCATATATTTT.

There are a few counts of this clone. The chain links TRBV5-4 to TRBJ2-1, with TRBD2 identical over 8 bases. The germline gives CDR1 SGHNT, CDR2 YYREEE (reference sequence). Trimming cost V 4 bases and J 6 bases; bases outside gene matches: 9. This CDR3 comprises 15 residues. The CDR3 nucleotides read TGTGCCAGCAGCCCCGGGCTAGCGGGCTTCAATGAGCAGTTCTTC. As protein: CASSPGLAGFNEQFF.

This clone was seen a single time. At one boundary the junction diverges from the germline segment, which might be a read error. The chain's CDR3 is CASSRGISPLHF. In nucleotides, the CDR3 is TGCGCCAGTAGTAGAGGGATTTCACCCCTCCACTTT. The V gene is TRBV19, the J gene TRBJ1-6, with no clear D. The CDR3 spans 12 residues. Germline lookup yields CDR1 LNHDA and CDR2 SQIVND (reference sequence). The full variable domain, rest sourced from reference TRBV19 and TRBJ1-6, is DGGITQSPKYLFRKEGQNVTLSCEQNLNHDAMYWYRQDPGQGLRLIYYSQIVNDFQKGDIAEGYSVSREKKESFPLTVTSAQKNPTAFYLCASSRGISPLHFGNGTRLTVT.

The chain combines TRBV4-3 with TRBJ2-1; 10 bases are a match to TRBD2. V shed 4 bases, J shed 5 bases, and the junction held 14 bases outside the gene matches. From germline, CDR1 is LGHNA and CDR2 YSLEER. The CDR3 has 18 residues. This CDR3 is CASSRQLLAGVNNNEQFF. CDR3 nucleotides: TGCGCCAGCAGCCGACAACTCCTAGCGGGAGTGAATAACAATGAGCAGTTCTTC.

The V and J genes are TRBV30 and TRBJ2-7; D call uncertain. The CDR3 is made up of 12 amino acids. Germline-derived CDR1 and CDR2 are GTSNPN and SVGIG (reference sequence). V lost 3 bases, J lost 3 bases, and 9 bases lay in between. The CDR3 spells CAWSPQDYEQYF. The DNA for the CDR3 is TGTGCCTGGAGCCCCCAGGACTACGAGCAGTACTTC.

This chain's CDR3 is CSVVAPKRTEAFF. In nucleotides, the CDR3 is TGCAGCGTTGTTGCCCCGAAGAGGACTGAAGCTTTCTTT. The chain combines TRBV29-1 with TRBJ1-1; unclear D gene. V lost 4 bases and J lost 5, with 14 bases in between. CDR3 length equals 13 residues. Germline CDR1 is SQVTM and CDR2 is ANQGSEA. The full variable domain, rest sourced from reference TRBV29-1 and TRBJ1-1, is SAVISQKPSRDICQRGTSLTIQCQVDSQVTMMFWYRQQPGQSLTLIATANQGSEATYESGFVIDKFPISRPNLTFSTLTVSNMSPEDSSIYLCSVVAPKRTEAFFGQGTRLTVV.

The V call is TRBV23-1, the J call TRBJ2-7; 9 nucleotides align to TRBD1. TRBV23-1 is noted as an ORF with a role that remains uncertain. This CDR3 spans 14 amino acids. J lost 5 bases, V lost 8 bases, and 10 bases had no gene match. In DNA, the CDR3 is TGCGCCAGCCCCGTAGGGACAGGGACCCACGAGCAGTACTTC. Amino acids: CASPVGTGTHEQYF.

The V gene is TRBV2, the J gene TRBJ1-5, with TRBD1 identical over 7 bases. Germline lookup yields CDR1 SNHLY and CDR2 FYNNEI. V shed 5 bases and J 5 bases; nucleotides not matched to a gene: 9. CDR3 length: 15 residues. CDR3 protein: CASSSGQRSYQPQHF. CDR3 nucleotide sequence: TGTGCCAGCAGTTCGGGACAGCGGTCATATCAGCCCCAGCATTTT.

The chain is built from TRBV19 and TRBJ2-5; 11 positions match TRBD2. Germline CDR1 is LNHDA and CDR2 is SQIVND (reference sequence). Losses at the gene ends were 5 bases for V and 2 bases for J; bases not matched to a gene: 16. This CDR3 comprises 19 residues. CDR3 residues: CASSPLTWASGRRQETQYF. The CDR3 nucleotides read TGTGCCAGTAGTCCTCTCACCTGGGCTAGCGGGAGGAGACAAGAGACCCAGTACTTC. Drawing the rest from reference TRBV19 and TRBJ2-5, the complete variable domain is DGGITQSPKYLFRKEGQNVTLSCEQNLNHDAMYWYRQDPGQGLRLIYYSQIVNDFQKGDIAEGYSVSREKKESFPLTVTSAQKNPTAFYLCASSPLTWASGRRQETQYFGPGTRLLVL.

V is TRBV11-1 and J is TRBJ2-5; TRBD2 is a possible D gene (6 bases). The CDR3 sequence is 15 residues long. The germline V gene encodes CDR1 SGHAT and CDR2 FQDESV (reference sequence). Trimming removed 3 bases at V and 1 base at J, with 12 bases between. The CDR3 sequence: CASSFGAGTQETQYF. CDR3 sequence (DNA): TGTGCCAGCAGCTTTGGCGCGGGGACCCAAGAGACCCAGTACTTC.

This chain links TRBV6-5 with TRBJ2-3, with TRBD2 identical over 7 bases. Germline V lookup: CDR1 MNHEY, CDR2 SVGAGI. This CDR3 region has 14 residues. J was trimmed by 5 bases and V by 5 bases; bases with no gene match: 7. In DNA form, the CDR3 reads TGTGCCAGCAGTATCAGCGGGGCGGAAGATACGCAGTATTTT. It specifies CASSISGAEDTQYF.

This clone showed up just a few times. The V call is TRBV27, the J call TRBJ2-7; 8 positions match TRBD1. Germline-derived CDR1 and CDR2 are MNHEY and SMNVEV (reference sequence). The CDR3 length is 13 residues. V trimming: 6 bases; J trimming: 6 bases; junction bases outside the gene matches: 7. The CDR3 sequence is CASRLTGVGEQYF. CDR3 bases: TGTGCCAGCAGATTGACAGGGGTGGGCGAGCAGTACTTC.

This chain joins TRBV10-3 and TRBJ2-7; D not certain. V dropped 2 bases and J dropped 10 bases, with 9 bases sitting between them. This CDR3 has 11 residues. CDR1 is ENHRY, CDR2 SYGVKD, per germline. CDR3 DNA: TGTGCCATCAGTGAGGATATAGAACAGTACTTC. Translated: CAISEDIEQYF.

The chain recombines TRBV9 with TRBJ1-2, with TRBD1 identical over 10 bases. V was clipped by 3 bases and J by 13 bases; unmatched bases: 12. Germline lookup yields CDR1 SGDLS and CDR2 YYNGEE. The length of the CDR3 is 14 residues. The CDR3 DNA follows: TGTGCCAGCAGCGGCGGACAGGGGGTTCGGGAAATCACCTTC. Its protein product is CASSGGQGVREITF.

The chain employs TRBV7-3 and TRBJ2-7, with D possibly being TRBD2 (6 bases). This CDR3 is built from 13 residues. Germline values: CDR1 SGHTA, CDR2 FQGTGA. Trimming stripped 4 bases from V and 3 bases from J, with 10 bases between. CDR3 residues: CASSSGDNYEQYF. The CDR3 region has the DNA TGTGCCAGCAGCTCGGGAGACAACTACGAGCAGTACTTC.

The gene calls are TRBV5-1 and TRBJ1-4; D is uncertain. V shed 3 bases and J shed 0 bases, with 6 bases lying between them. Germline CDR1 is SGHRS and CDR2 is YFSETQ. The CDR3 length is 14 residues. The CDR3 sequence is CASSSGATNEKLFF. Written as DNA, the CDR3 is TGCGCCAGCAGCTCTGGAGCAACTAATGAAAAACTGTTTTTT.

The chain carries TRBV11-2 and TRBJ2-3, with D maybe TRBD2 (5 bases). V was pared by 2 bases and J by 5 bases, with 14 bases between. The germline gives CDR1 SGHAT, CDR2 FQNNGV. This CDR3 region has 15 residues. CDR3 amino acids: CASSLRLASQDTQYF. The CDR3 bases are TGTGCCAGCAGCTTAAGGCTGGCTAGCCAAGATACGCAGTATTTT.

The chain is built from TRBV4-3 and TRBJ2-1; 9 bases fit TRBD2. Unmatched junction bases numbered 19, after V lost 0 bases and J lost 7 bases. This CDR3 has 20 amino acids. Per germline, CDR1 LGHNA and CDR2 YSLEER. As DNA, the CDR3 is TGCGCCAGCAGCCAAGATGCTTTCGGGCTACTTAGCGGGAGTAGGAATGAGCAGTTCTTC. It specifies CASSQDAFGLLSGSRNEQFF.

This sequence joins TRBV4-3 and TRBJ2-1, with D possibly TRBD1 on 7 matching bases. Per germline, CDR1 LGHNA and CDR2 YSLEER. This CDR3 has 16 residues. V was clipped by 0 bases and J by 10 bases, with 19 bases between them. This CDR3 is CASSQDLEGAPYEQFF. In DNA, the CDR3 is TGCGCCAGCAGCCAAGATTTGGAGGGGGCCCCCTACGAGCAGTTCTTC.